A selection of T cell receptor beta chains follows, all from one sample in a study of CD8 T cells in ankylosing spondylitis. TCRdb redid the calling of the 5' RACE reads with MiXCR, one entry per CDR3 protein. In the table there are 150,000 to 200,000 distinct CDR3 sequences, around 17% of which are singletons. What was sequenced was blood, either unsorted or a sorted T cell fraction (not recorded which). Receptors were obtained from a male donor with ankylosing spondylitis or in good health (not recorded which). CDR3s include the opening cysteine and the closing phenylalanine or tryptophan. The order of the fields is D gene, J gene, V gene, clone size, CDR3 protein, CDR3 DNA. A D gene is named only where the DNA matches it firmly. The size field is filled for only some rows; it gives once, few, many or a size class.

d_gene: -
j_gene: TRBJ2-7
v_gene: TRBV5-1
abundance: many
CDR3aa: CASSLEVSFSYEQYF
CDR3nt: TGCGCCAGCAGCTTGGAAGTCAGCTTCTCCTACGAGCAGTACTTC

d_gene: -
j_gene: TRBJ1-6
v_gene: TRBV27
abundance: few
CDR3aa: CASGNFGSPLHF
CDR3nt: TGTGCCAGCGGGAATTTTGGATCACCCCTCCACTTT

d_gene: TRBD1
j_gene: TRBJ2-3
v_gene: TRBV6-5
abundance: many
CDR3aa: CASSSGQGGIDTQYF
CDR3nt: TGTGCCAGCAGTTCGGGACAGGGGGGGATAGATACGCAGTATTTT

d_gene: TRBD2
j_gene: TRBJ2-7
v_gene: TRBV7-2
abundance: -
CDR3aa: CASSLAIGLAFDEQYF
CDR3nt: TGTGCCAGCAGCTTAGCTATCGGACTAGCGTTCGACGAGCAGTACTTC

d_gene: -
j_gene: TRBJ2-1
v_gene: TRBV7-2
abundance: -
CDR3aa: CASSSGIYNEQFF
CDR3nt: TGTGCCAGCAGCTCCGGGATCTACAATGAGCAGTTCTTC

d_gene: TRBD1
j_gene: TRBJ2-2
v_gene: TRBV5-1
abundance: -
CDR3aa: CASSSADRGLAGELFF
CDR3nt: TGCGCCAGCAGCTCGGCGGACAGGGGGCTGGCCGGGGAGCTGTTTTTT

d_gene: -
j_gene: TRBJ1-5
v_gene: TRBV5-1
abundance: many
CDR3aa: CASWWHRGRSSNQPQHF
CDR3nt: TGCGCCAGCTGGTGGCACCGGGGGCGATCGAGCAATCAGCCCCAGCATTTT

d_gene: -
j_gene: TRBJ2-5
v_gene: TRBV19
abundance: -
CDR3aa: CASSMGRLGQETQYF
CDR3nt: TGTGCCAGTAGTATGGGACGCCTCGGCCAAGAGACCCAGTACTTC

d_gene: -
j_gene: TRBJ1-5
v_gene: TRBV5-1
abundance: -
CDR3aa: CASSLGMGSNQPQHF
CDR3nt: TGCGCCAGCAGCTTGGGTATGGGTAGCAATCAGCCCCAGCATTTT

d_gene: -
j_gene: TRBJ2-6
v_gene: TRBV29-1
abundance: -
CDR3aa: CSVGVRSGANVLTF
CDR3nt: TGCAGCGTTGGTGTACGCTCTGGGGCCAACGTCCTGACTTTC

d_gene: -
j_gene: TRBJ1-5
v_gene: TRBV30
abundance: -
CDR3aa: CAWSTDKGGQPQHF
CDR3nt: TGTGCCTGGAGTACTGACAAGGGGGGCCAGCCCCAGCATTTT

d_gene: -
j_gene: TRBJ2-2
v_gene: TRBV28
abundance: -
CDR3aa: CASLGGGNTGELVF
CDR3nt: TGTGCCAGTTTGGGGGGCGGAAACACTGGGGAGCTGGTTTTT

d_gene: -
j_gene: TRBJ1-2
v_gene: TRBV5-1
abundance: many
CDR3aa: CASSLRQTNYGYTF
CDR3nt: TGCGCCAGCAGCTTACGACAGACTAACTATGGCTACACCTTC